A single sample is the source of the 30 T cell receptor beta chains below, sequenced in a study of OX40 agonist ivuxolimab in advanced cancers. Profiling relied on immunoSEQ multiplex PCR, and the TCRdb table lists in-frame clones only, not all of them. Here the sample spans 35,000 or so clones, roughly 89% being singletons. This specimen was CD4+ or CD8+ T cells sorted from blood, taken in a trial of the OX40 agonist ivuxolimab. These TCRs come from an adult with an advanced solid tumor such as melanoma, head and neck, liver or kidney cancer.

J is TRBJ2-1 and V is TRBV7-9; D is perhaps TRBD1 or TRBD2 (5 bases each). The CDR3 loop spans 15 amino acids. V lost 0 bases and J 9 bases, leaving 15 bases between the germline ends. The germline V gene encodes CDR1 SEHNR and CDR2 FQNEAQ (reference sequence). This CDR3 reads CASSLALGAALEQFF. CDR3 DNA: TGTGCCAGCAGCTTAGCTCTCGGGGCCGCCCTTGAGCAGTTCTTC.

The J gene is TRBJ2-2, the V gene TRBV5-4; the match to TRBD1 covers 9 bases. CDR1 SGHNT and CDR2 YYREEE come from the germline V gene (reference sequence). Trimming took 4 bases from V and 10 from J; bases not matched to a gene: 8. CDR3 length equals 14 residues. DNA for the CDR3: TGTGCCAGCAGCCTCACAGGGGGCAGGGCGGAGCTGTTTTTT. This sequence encodes CASSLTGGRAELFF.

J is TRBJ2-1 and V is TRBV7-2; possibly TRBD2 for D (5 bases). Germline values: CDR1 SGHTA, CDR2 FQGNSA. The CDR3 has 16 amino acids. Trimming cost V 4 bases and J 2 bases, with 15 bases left between them. This CDR3 reads CASSSPEGVAYNEQFF. DNA of the CDR3: TGTGCCAGCAGCTCCCCCGAGGGAGTAGCCTACAATGAGCAGTTCTTC.

This chain links TRBV9 with TRBJ2-3; either TRBD1 or TRBD2 may fit D (5 bases each). The ends were cut back, 3 bases at V and 1 base at J, with 18 bases in the middle. In germline, CDR1 is SGDLS, CDR2 YYNGEE. CDR3 length: 17 residues. The CDR3 nucleotides are TGTGCCAGCAGCGGGGGGACGAGCCCTAGTGGCACAGATACGCAGTATTTT. It is translated as CASSGGTSPSGTDTQYF.

This clone has a single count. The chain couples TRBV28 to TRBJ1-2, with 9 positions matching TRBD1. The CDR3 length is 14 residues. V was pared by 4 bases and J by 4 bases, with 4 bases of the junction left unmatched. Per the germline V gene, CDR1 is MDHEN and CDR2 is SYDVKM. CDR3 DNA sequence: TGTGCCAGCAGTTCCCCGGGACAGGGCTATGGCTACACCTTC. This gives the protein CASSSPGQGYGYTF.

This chain joins TRBV5-4 and TRBJ2-7; D not certain. The CDR3 runs 11 residues. Deletions cut 0 bases from V and 8 bases from J, with 6 bases between. Per germline, CDR1 SGHNT and CDR2 YYREEE (reference sequence). CDR3 in amino acids: CASSLGAKQYF. The CDR3 DNA sequence: TGTGCCAGCAGCTTGGGTGCTAAGCAGTACTTC.

This sequence joins TRBV28 and TRBJ1-2; D gene unclear. This CDR3 is 13 amino acids long. V lost 5 bases and J lost 2, with 9 bases in between. Per the germline V gene, CDR1 is MDHEN and CDR2 is SYDVKM. The DNA of the CDR3 is TGTGCCAGCAGTCGGACGGGGAACTATGGCTACACCTTC. Translating gives CASSRTGNYGYTF.

This clone was picked up one time. The chain is built from TRBV7-9 and TRBJ2-7; maybe TRBD2 (6 bases). CDR3 length: 15 amino acids. Germline loops: CDR1 SEHNR, CDR2 FQNEAQ (reference sequence). The V gene lost 1 base and the J gene lost 5 bases, with 15 bases spanning the gap. The CDR3 nucleotides read TGTGCCAGCAGCTTAGGGGGGGACCTCAGGCACGAGCAGTACTTC. Amino acids: CASSLGGDLRHEQYF.

A few counts support this clone. Other nucleotide sequences from this sample produce the same CDR3. The chain joins TRBV7-2 to TRBJ1-2; the match to TRBD1 covers 8 bases. The ends lost 3 bases at V and 2 bases at J; junction bases unmatched: 2. From germline, CDR1 is SGHTA and CDR2 FQGNSA. CDR3 size: 14 residues. For the CDR3, the DNA is TGTGCCAGCAGCTTTACAGGGGGGAACTATGGCTACACCTTC. As protein: CASSFTGGNYGYTF.

The rearrangement links TRBV5-6 to TRBJ2-6; TRBD1 matches at 10 bases. The CDR3 spans 16 residues. Germline loops: CDR1 SGHDT, CDR2 YYEEEE. V shed 4 bases and J 2 bases; nucleotides not matched to a gene: 3. The CDR3 nucleotides read TGTGCCAGCAGCCTTGGACAGGGGGCTGGGGCCAACGTCCTGACTTTC. Its translation: CASSLGQGAGANVLTF.

The chain joins TRBV6-1 to TRBJ2-7, with D possibly TRBD1 on 6 matching bases. The CDR3 is made up of 13 amino acids. In germline, CDR1 is MNHNS, CDR2 SASEGT. The V and J ends lost 6 bases and 0 bases respectively, with 9 bases between them. The CDR3 protein is CASRYRDSYEQYF. The CDR3 nucleotides are TGTGCCAGCAGATACAGGGACTCCTACGAGCAGTACTTC.

This chain joins TRBV5-1 and TRBJ1-2, with D possibly matching TRBD1 (5 bases). Germline CDR1 reads SGHRS; CDR2 reads YFSETQ. The length of the CDR3 is 15 residues. V lost 2 bases and J lost 8, with 19 bases in between. CDR3 in amino acids: CASSFTESRAGGYTF. DNA of the CDR3: TGCGCCAGCAGCTTTACGGAATCGCGGGCAGGGGGCTACACCTTC.

The rearrangement links TRBV19 to TRBJ2-5; 13 nucleotides match TRBD2. CDR1 is LNHDA, CDR2 SQIVND, per germline (reference sequence). The CDR3 runs to 16 residues. Trimming at V came to 5 bases and at J to 6 bases, leaving 9 bases not matched to a gene. This CDR3 is CASSSGLAGVGKTQYF. Here the CDR3 DNA reads TGTGCCAGTAGTTCCGGACTAGCGGGAGTCGGAAAGACCCAGTACTTC.

The chain has TRBV29-1 and TRBJ2-5; no definite D call. This CDR3 spans 11 amino acids. CDR1 is SQVTM and CDR2 is ANQGSEA in the germline V gene. Trimming shortened V by 0 bases and J by 7 bases, and 6 bases separated the two germline ends. The CDR3 region has the DNA TGCAGCGTTGAAGAGAGGTTGACCCAGTACTTC. Amino acid sequence: CSVEERLTQYF.

The chain uses TRBV15 and TRBJ1-4; a possible D gene is TRBD1 (5 bases). The CDR3 loop spans 15 amino acids. CDR1 LNHNV and CDR2 YYDKDF come from the germline V gene (reference sequence). Trimming took off 1 base at V and 7 bases at J, with 13 bases between the two ends. The CDR3 DNA reads TGTGCCACCAGCAGAGTTTTTGCAGGGAGTGAAAAACTGTTTTTT. It translates to CATSRVFAGSEKLFF.

J is TRBJ1-1 and V is TRBV7-2; D gene unclear. CDR1 is SGHTA, CDR2 FQGNSA, per germline. V was trimmed by 0 bases and J by 6 bases, leaving 11 bases between them. The CDR3 is 14 residues long. The CDR3 is CASSLARAAAEAFF. Here the CDR3 DNA reads TGTGCCAGCAGCTTAGCAAGGGCTGCGGCTGAAGCTTTCTTT. Variable domain in full (rest from reference TRBV7-2 and TRBJ1-1): GAGVSQSPSNKVTEKGKDVELRCDPISGHTALYWYRQSLGQGLEFLIYFQGNSAPDKSGLPSDRFSAERTGGSVSTLTIQRTQQEDSAVYLCASSLARAAAEAFFGQGTRLTVV.

The V gene is TRBV7-9, the J gene TRBJ1-1; 8 bases align to TRBD1. Germline CDR1 is SEHNR and CDR2 is FQNEAQ (reference sequence). Trimming at V came to 5 bases and at J to 6 bases, leaving 8 bases not matched to a gene. The CDR3 consists of 14 residues. The CDR3 spells CASSLGQGYAEAFF. CDR3 in DNA: TGTGCCAGCAGCCTCGGACAGGGTTATGCTGAAGCTTTCTTT.

The chain recombines TRBV4-1 with TRBJ2-4; 8 bases agree with TRBD1. This CDR3 contains 19 residues. CDR1 is MGHRA and CDR2 is YSYEKL in the germline V gene. Trimming cost V 2 bases and J 0 bases; bases outside gene matches: 12. Here the CDR3 reads CASSQPGQARIGAKNIQYF. CDR3 nucleotides: TGCGCCAGCAGCCAACCGGGACAGGCCCGAATTGGAGCCAAAAACATTCAGTACTTC.

The chain is built from TRBV19 and TRBJ2-6; D perhaps matches TRBD1 (6 bases). Germline CDR1 reads LNHDA; CDR2 reads SQIVND (reference sequence). V lost 4 bases to trimming and J lost 2 bases, with 18 bases between them. The CDR3 length is 18 residues. CDR3 protein: CASSTGFRGKAGANVLTF. The DNA of the CDR3 is TGTGCCAGTAGTACCGGATTCAGGGGTAAGGCTGGGGCCAACGTCCTGACTTTC.

The chain joins TRBV6-5 to TRBJ1-1; D is unclear. This CDR3 region has 15 residues. The germline CDR1 and CDR2 sequences are MNHEY and SVGAGI. V lost 0 bases and J lost 4, with 12 bases in between. CDR3 protein: CASSYSGRRATEAFF. CDR3 in DNA: TGTGCCAGCAGTTACTCGGGCAGGCGGGCCACTGAAGCTTTCTTT.

This chain links TRBV5-6 with TRBJ2-7; D perhaps matches TRBD1 (7 bases). Trimming cost V 1 base and J 3 bases, with 8 bases left between them. This CDR3 contains 13 residues. Germline CDR1 reads SGHDT; CDR2 reads YYEEEE. CDR3 sequence reads: CASSLQGGYEQYF. CDR3 in DNA: TGTGCCAGCAGCTTGCAGGGGGGCTACGAGCAGTACTTC.

The chain carries TRBV4-2 and TRBJ1-4; maybe TRBD1 (6 bases). The V end lost 4 bases, the J end lost 8 bases, and 14 bases lay between the germline ends. The germline gives CDR1 LGHNA, CDR2 YNFKEQ. The CDR3 spans 14 residues. CDR3 sequence: CASSPGGAREKLFF. The CDR3 nucleotides are TGTGCCAGCAGCCCCGGGGGGGCGAGGGAAAAACTGTTTTTT.

V gene TRBV10-3 combines with J gene TRBJ2-7; 7 nucleotides line up with TRBD2. Germline lookup yields CDR1 ENHRY and CDR2 SYGVKD. The CDR3 length is 15 residues. V lost 6 bases and J lost 0; bases outside the gene matches: 8. The CDR3 nucleotides are TGTGCCATCAGAGGGAGCGGGACTTACTCCTACGAGCAGTACTTC. Translating it yields CAIRGSGTYSYEQYF.

This sequence joins TRBV30 and TRBJ1-2; 7 bases align to TRBD1. CDR1 is GTSNPN, CDR2 SVGIG, per germline (reference sequence). The CDR3 contains 12 residues. V lost 4 bases and J lost 8; bases outside the gene matches: 7. The CDR3 DNA sequence: TGTGCCTGGATACGGGACAGCTTAGGCTACACCTTC. Its protein is CAWIRDSLGYTF.

The V and J genes are TRBV7-2 and TRBJ2-1; 8 positions match TRBD2. The CDR3 runs to 16 residues. V lost 3 bases to trimming and J lost 8 bases; unmatched junction nucleotides: 12. The germline gives CDR1 SGHTA, CDR2 FQGNSA. CDR3: CASSFPLAGGSDEQFF. CDR3 nucleotides: TGTGCCAGCAGCTTTCCACTGGCGGGAGGTAGTGATGAGCAGTTCTTC.

The V gene is TRBV5-1, the J gene TRBJ2-1, with D perhaps TRBD2 (6 bases). The V and J ends lost 3 bases and 10 bases respectively, with 8 bases between them. This CDR3 has 11 residues. Germline CDR1 reads SGHRS; CDR2 reads YFSETQ. CDR3 region: CASSSGLEQFF. The CDR3 region has the DNA TGCGCCAGCAGCTCCGGACTAGAGCAGTTCTTC.

This rearrangement joins TRBV7-9 to TRBJ1-4, with 7 bases matching TRBD1. Germline V lookup: CDR1 SEHNR, CDR2 FQNEAQ (reference sequence). J lost 8 bases, V lost 7 bases, and 13 bases had no gene match. The CDR3 totals 15 residues. In nucleotides, the CDR3 is TGTGCCAGCACCCCCCTTAACAGGGGTGGAGAAAAACTGTTTTTT. This codes for CASTPLNRGGEKLFF.

In this sample, this clone turned up once. The chain has TRBV27 and TRBJ2-7; 10 bases align to TRBD2. J gave up 0 bases and V 2 bases, and 4 bases lay outside the gene matches. The CDR3 is 16 amino acids. Per the germline V gene, CDR1 is MNHEY and CDR2 is SMNVEV (reference sequence). Here the CDR3 reads CASSLQAGGNSYEQYF. As DNA, the CDR3 is TGTGCCAGCAGTTTACAAGCGGGGGGGAACTCCTACGAGCAGTACTTC.

J is TRBJ1-4 and V is TRBV5-4; a weak D match, TRBD1 (6 bases). The CDR3 is made up of 14 amino acids. V was clipped by 0 bases and J by 6 bases, with 9 bases between them. Germline V CDR1 and CDR2: SGHNT, YYREEE (reference sequence). The CDR3 DNA follows: TGTGCCAGCAGCTTGGAAGGGGGAGATGAAAAACTGTTTTTT. Amino acids: CASSLEGGDEKLFF.

The chain links TRBV7-6 to TRBJ2-7; TRBD2 is a possible D gene (6 bases). CDR3 length equals 12 residues. Trimming pared 6 bases from V and 6 bases from J, leaving 12 bases between. Looked up from germline, CDR1 is SGHVS and CDR2 is FNYEAQ. The CDR3 sequence: CASSRLGGEQYF. The DNA of the CDR3 is TGTGCCAGCAGTAGACTGGGGGGCGAGCAGTACTTC.